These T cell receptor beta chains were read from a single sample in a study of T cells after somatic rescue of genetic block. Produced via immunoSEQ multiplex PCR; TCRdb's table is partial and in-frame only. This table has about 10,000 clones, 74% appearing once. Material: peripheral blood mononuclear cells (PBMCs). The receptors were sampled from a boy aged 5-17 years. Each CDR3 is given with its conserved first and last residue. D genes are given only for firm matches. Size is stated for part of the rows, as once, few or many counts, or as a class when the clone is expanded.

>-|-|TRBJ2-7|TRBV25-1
TGTGCCAGCAGTGACCCTTTGGGGCATTCCTACGAGCAGTACTTC
CASSDPLGHSYEQYF
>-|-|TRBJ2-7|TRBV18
TGTGCCAGCTCACGCGAACCGTACGAGCAGTACTTC
CASSREPYEQYF
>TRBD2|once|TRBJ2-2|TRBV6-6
TGTGCCAGCAGTTACTACCTAGCGGGAGGGCCCGGGGAGCTGTTTTTT
CASSYYLAGGPGELFF
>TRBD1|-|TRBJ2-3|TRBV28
TGTGCCAGTCTAACCAGACAGGGGTGGGCAGATACGCAGTATTTT
CASLTRQGWADTQYF
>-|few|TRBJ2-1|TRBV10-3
TGTGCCATCAGTGACGGGGCTAGTGGTGAGCAGTTCTTC
CAISDGASGEQFF
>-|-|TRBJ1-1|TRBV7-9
TGTGCCAGCAGCTCACAGGTCACTGAAGCTTTCTTT
CASSSQVTEAFF
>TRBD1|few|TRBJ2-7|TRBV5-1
TGCGCCAGCAGCTTGGTACAGGGGGAAAGGTACGAGCAGTACTTC
CASSLVQGERYEQYF
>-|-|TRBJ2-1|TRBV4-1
TGCGCCAGCAGCCAAGATAGGCTACCGAGCTCCTACAATGAGCAGTTCTTC
CASSQDRLPSSYNEQFF
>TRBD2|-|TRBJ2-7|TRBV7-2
TGTGCCAGCAGCTTAGGTGTTAGCGGGAGGCAGTACGAGCAGTACTTC
CASSLGVSGRQYEQYF
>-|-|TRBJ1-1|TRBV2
TGTGCCAGCAGCCTCAACACTGAAGCTTTCTTT
CASSLNTEAFF
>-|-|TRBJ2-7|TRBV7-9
TGTGCCAGCAGCCATGGCCGTTACGAGCAGTACTTC
CASSHGRYEQYF
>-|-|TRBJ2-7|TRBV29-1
TGCAGCGTTGAAACGGGTCTTTACGAGCAGTACTTC
CSVETGLYEQYF